This section outlines one T cell receptor (beta chain) sequence together with its context. TCRdb re-called the 5' RACE reads with MiXCR, one entry per CDR3 protein. The sample consists of about 730,000 distinct CDR3 sequences, 21% of them appearing once. This sample was taken from a study of identical twins. Germline assignment: CDR1 DFQATT and CDR2 SNEGSKA (reference sequence). The CDR3 is 14 residues long. Trimming stripped 2 bases from V and 7 bases from J, with 14 bases between. This same sample was also taken into another study, of T cells expressing NK-cell markers.

The receptor's source is a woman under 30 in good health. Sequenced input: PBMCs. The J gene is TRBJ1-4, the V gene TRBV20-1; unclear D gene. The CDR3 DNA is TGCAGTGCTAGAATGGTGTCTCGTGGTGAAAAACTGTTTTTT. This translates into CSARMVSRGEKLFF.